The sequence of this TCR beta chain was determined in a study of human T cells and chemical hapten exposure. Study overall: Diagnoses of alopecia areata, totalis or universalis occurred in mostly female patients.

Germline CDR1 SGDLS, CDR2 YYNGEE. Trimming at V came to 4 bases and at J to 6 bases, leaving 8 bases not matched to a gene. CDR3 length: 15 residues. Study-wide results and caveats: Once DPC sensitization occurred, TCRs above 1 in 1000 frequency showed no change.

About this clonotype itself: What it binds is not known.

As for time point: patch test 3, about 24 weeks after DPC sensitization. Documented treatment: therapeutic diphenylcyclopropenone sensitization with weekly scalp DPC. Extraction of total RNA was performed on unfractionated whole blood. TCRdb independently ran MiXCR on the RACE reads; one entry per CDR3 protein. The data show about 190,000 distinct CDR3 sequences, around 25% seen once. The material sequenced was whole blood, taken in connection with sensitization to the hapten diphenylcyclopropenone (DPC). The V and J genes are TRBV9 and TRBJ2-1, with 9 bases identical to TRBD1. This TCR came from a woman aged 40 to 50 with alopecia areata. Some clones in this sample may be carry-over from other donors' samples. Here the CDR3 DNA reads TGTGCCAGCAGCTCACAGGGGGCAGGGTTCAATGAGCAGTTCTTC. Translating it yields CASSSQGAGFNEQFF.